This is a list of T cell receptor beta chains from one sample in a study of blood T cell repertoires in COVID-19. TCRdb keeps only in-frame clones here, not all; method: immunoSEQ multiplex PCR. There are approximately 240,000 clones in the sample; 84% occur only once, and 4% lies in the top ten. The source material was peripheral blood. The receptors originated from a man in his forties or fifties with acute or convalescent COVID-19. CDR3s include the opening cysteine and the closing phenylalanine or tryptophan. Each record gives: V gene, clone size, D gene, J gene, CDR3 protein, CDR3 DNA. D genes are given only for firm matches. Clone size is stated in some rows and not others, as once, few, many or a class when expanded.

V: TRBV4-1; size: NA; D: NA; J: TRBJ2-3; CDR3: CASSQGVAASTDTQYF; DNA: TGCGCCAGCAGCCAAGGGGTAGCGGCTAGCACAGATACGCAGTATTTT
V: TRBV5-1; size: once; D: NA; J: TRBJ1-1; CDR3: CASSLAHKNTEAFF; DNA: TGCGCCAGCAGCTTGGCACACAAAAACACTGAAGCTTTCTTT
V: TRBV25-1; size: NA; D: NA; J: TRBJ2-1; CDR3: CASQGLAEYNEQFF; DNA: TGTGCCAGCCAGGGGCTAGCGGAATACAATGAGCAGTTCTTC
V: TRBV7-3; size: once; D: TRBD2; J: TRBJ2-1; CDR3: CASSQLAGQQFF; DNA: TGTGCCAGCAGCCAGCTAGCGGGACAGCAGTTCTTC
V: TRBV7-9; size: once; D: NA; J: TRBJ2-7; CDR3: CASSSITGKDEQYF; DNA: TGTGCCAGCAGCTCGATCACAGGGAAGGACGAGCAGTACTTC
V: TRBV27; size: NA; D: NA; J: TRBJ2-1; CDR3: CASSLGMEYNEQFF; DNA: TGTGCCAGTAGTCTGGGTATGGAGTACAATGAGCAGTTCTTC
V: TRBV28; size: NA; D: NA; J: TRBJ1-2; CDR3: CASSLPGDYGYTF; DNA: TGTGCCAGCAGTTTGCCAGGGGACTATGGCTACACCTTC
V: TRBV6-1; size: NA; D: TRBD1; J: TRBJ1-1; CDR3: CASSDPGQGNTEAFF; DNA: TGTGCCAGCAGTGATCCGGGACAGGGGAACACTGAAGCTTTCTTT
V: TRBV28; size: NA; D: TRBD1; J: TRBJ1-1; CDR3: CASSSAGTGGSRTEAFF; DNA: TGTGCCAGCAGTAGCGCCGGGACAGGGGGCTCTCGCACTGAAGCTTTCTTT
V: TRBV29-1; size: NA; D: TRBD1; J: TRBJ1-1; CDR3: CSAEGQGKGTEAFF; DNA: TGCAGCGCGGAGGGACAGGGGAAAGGAACTGAAGCTTTCTTT
V: TRBV19; size: NA; D: NA; J: TRBJ1-2; CDR3: CASKLRGGDGYTF; DNA: TGTGCCAGTAAACTCAGGGGCGGAGACGGCTACACCTTC
V: TRBV20-1; size: NA; D: NA; J: TRBJ1-4; CDR3: CSASPPHLATNEKLFF; DNA: TGCAGTGCTAGTCCCCCACACCTTGCAACTAATGAAAAACTGTTTTTT